The rows below give T cell receptor beta chains drawn from one sample of a study of T-cell memory formation after mild COVID-19. TCRdb ran MiXCR on the 5' RACE reads and lists one entry per CDR3 protein. The sample shows around 310,000 distinct CDR3 sequences, roughly an eighth of them seen only once. Sequenced input: PBMCs or a T cell subset sorted from them (not recorded which). The source of these receptors is a man between 18 and 35 years old who had mild COVID-19 (a few samples of this study predate the infection). Cell type and time point are not known. Both conserved end residues are part of each CDR3. A D gene is named only where the DNA matches it firmly. Size is stated for part of the rows, as once, few or many counts, or as a class when the clone is expanded.

NA,few,TRBJ1-2,13,TRBV2,TGTGCCAGCAGTGAGCCGACTGGGGGAGGCTACACCTTC,CASSEPTGGGYTF
TRBD1,NA,TRBJ1-1,15,TRBV7-2,TGTGCCAGCAGCCCCCAAGCCAGGGGGCAGACTGAAGCTTTCTTT,CASSPQARGQTEAFF
NA,NA,TRBJ2-1,11,TRBV5-1,TGCGCCAGCAGCGTTGGCCGGGAGCAGTTCTTC,CASSVGREQFF
NA,few,TRBJ2-1,12,TRBV20-1,TGCAGTGCTAGAGATTATGTGGATGAGCAGTTCTTC,CSARDYVDEQFF
NA,NA,TRBJ2-7,13,TRBV6-5,TGTGCCTCCTCTAGGGCCGGTCCCTACGAGCAGTACTTC,CASSRAGPYEQYF
NA,few,TRBJ2-5,14,TRBV11-2,TGTGCCAGCAGCGGGTTCCTAGGGCCTGGAAGCCAGTACTTC,CASSGFLGPGSQYF
NA,NA,TRBJ1-4,16,TRBV30,TGTGCCTGGAGTGTACCCATGGATCTTTCGGGCGAAAAACTGTTTTTT,CAWSVPMDLSGEKLFF
TRBD1,few,TRBJ2-3,16,TRBV6-2/TRBV6-3,TGTGCCAGCAGGGACCGACAGGGGGCGAGCACAGATACGCAGTATTTT,CASRDRQGASTDTQYF
NA,many,TRBJ2-1,12,TRBV11-2,TGTGCCAGCAGCTTAGTACCTAATGAGCAGTTCTTC,CASSLVPNEQFF
NA,many,TRBJ2-7,16,TRBV7-6,TGTGCCAGCAGCCCATCGACCATGGTTACATCCGACGAGCAGTACTTC,CASSPSTMVTSDEQYF
NA,NA,TRBJ2-2,13,TRBV20-1,TGCAGTGCAACTAAGACTAACACCGGGGAGCTGTTTTTT,CSATKTNTGELFF
NA,few,TRBJ2-2,16,TRBV7-8,TGTGCCAGCAGCGGAGGCATTCCACGGGGCACCGGGGAGCTGTTTTTT,CASSGGIPRGTGELFF
NA,NA,TRBJ1-5,15,TRBV7-6,TGTGCCAGCAGCTTAAGAGGGGAGACTAGTCAGCCCCAGCATTTT,CASSLRGETSQPQHF
NA,many,TRBJ1-3,13,TRBV12-3/TRBV12-4,TGTGCCAGCAGCTTAGCAGCAGCGGCCACCATATATTTT,CASSLAAAATIYF
TRBD1,many,TRBJ1-3,15,TRBV3-1,TGTGCCAGCAGTCTGACAGGGGACGCTGGAAACACCATATATTTT,CASSLTGDAGNTIYF
NA,many,TRBJ2-1,14,TRBV29-1,TGCAGCGTTGTGAGTCCCCCGGGGTACAATGAGCAGTTCTTC,CSVVSPPGYNEQFF
NA,NA,TRBJ1-1,16,TRBV7-2,TGTGCCAGCAGCTTAAGGTTCCGGGGGGCCGGTACTGAAGCTTTCTTT,CASSLRFRGAGTEAFF
NA,NA,TRBJ1-2,14,TRBV7-9,TGTGCCAGCAGCTTGAGGGGCTCGCACTATGGCTACACCTTC,CASSLRGSHYGYTF
NA,few,TRBJ1-6,15,TRBV7-2,TGTGCCAGCAGCAATGGGATCTCCTATAATTCACCCCTCCACTTT,CASSNGISYNSPLHF
TRBD2,NA,TRBJ2-7,14,TRBV9,TGTGCCAGCAGCGCGGGGGGGAGCTCCTACGAGCAGTACTTC,CASSAGGSSYEQYF
NA,NA,TRBJ1-1,14,TRBV12-3/TRBV12-4,TGTGCCAGCAGTTGGATGCGAAGAAACACTGAAGCTTTCTTT,CASSWMRRNTEAFF
TRBD2,few,TRBJ2-5,15,TRBV3-1,TGTGCCAGCAGGCCAACTAGCGGGTCGTCGGAGACCCAGTACTTC,CASRPTSGSSETQYF
NA,few,TRBJ2-3,14,TRBV2,TGTGCCAGCAGTGACGTGGGAGATACAGATACGCAGTATTTT,CASSDVGDTDTQYF
TRBD1,NA,TRBJ1-5,17,TRBV7-9,TGTGCCAGCAGCTTAGGCGGGACAGGGGAGGCTTACCAGCCCCAGCATTTT,CASSLGGTGEAYQPQHF
NA,NA,TRBJ1-2,12,TRBV24-1,TGTGCCACCAGTGACCCCACTGATGGCTACACCTTC,CATSDPTDGYTF
TRBD1,NA,TRBJ1-2,14,TRBV19,TGTGCCAGTACTCCGGGACAGGGATTCTATGGCTACACCTTC,CASTPGQGFYGYTF
NA,NA,TRBJ1-5,15,TRBV6-5,TGTGCCAGCAGGAGGGCGCGAACGGATAGTCAGCCCCAGCATTTT,CASRRARTDSQPQHF
TRBD1,NA,TRBJ1-5,14,TRBV4-2,TGTGCCAGCAGCCGCGACAGGGGGGTTCAGCCCCAGCATTTT,CASSRDRGVQPQHF
TRBD2,NA,TRBJ2-3,16,TRBV7-2,TGTGCCAGCAGCTTCGTTAGACTAGCGGGCACAGATACGCAGTATTTT,CASSFVRLAGTDTQYF
TRBD2,NA,TRBJ2-5,17,TRBV18,TGTGCCAGCTCACCACCGCGTAGCGGGGTCGGCGGAGAGACCCAGTACTTC,CASSPPRSGVGGETQYF
NA,few,TRBJ1-4,12,TRBV23-1,TGCGTCACCCGTGCAACTAATGAAAAACTGTTTTTT,CVTRATNEKLFF
NA,few,TRBJ1-4,15,TRBV6-5,TGTGCCAGCAGTTACGGGGTAACAACTAATGAAAAACTGTTTTTT,CASSYGVTTNEKLFF
TRBD1,few,TRBJ1-4,15,TRBV7-9,TGTGCCAGCAGCTTACAGGGGGCTGGAGATGAAAAACTGTTTTTT,CASSLQGAGDEKLFF
NA,once,TRBJ2-1,16,TRBV7-6,TGTGCCAGCAGCTCTTGGGTGGGGCTTACCTACAATGAGCAGTTCTTC,CASSSWVGLTYNEQFF
NA,few,TRBJ2-7,15,TRBV15,TGTGCCACCAGCAGAGATTCGGGGAGCTCCTACGAGCAGTACTTC,CATSRDSGSSYEQYF
NA,NA,TRBJ2-7,13,TRBV20-1,TGCAGTGCTAGAGAAGGGGGTACGTACGAGCAGTACTTC,CSAREGGTYEQYF
TRBD1,NA,TRBJ2-1,16,TRBV10-2,TGCGCCAGCAGCGCCGCCGGGACAGGGGGCTCCAATGAGCAGTTCTTC,CASSAAGTGGSNEQFF
NA,few,TRBJ2-7,12,TRBV12-3/TRBV12-4,TGTGCCAGCAGTTTGGCAGTTTACGAGCAGTACTTC,CASSLAVYEQYF
TRBD1,few,TRBJ2-1,16,TRBV9,TGTGCCAGCAGCGTAGAGGGGGCAGTTACCTACAATGAGCAGTTCTTC,CASSVEGAVTYNEQFF
NA,few,TRBJ1-1,12,TRBV12-3/TRBV12-4,TGTGCCAGCAGGTGGGACCCCACTGAAGCTTTCTTT,CASRWDPTEAFF
TRBD1,NA,TRBJ1-3,13,TRBV6-1,TGTGCCAGCCTGGGACAGGGAGGAAACACCATATATTTT,CASLGQGGNTIYF
NA,few,TRBJ2-4,15,TRBV10-3,TGTGCCATCAGTGAGGGGCGACAGAGGTTTAGCATTCAGTACTTC,CAISEGRQRFSIQYF
NA,NA,TRBJ2-2,17,TRBV5-6,TGTGCCAGCAGCTTGTTGGCAGGGGAGGGAGACACCGGGGAGCTGTTTTTT,CASSLLAGEGDTGELFF
NA,few,TRBJ1-2,14,TRBV12-3/TRBV12-4,TGTGCCAGCAGTCAGGACGTCTCCCTATGGCGCTACACCTTC,CASSQDVSLWRYTF
TRBD2,few,TRBJ2-4,16,TRBV27,TGTGCCAGCAGTTTTCGACTAGCGGGGGGGAAAAACATTCAGTACTTC,CASSFRLAGGKNIQYF
NA,NA,TRBJ2-3,15,TRBV4-1,TGCGCCAGCAGCCAAGAGTCAGTGCGAACAGATACGCAGTATTTT,CASSQESVRTDTQYF
NA,once,TRBJ2-2,15,TRBV6-2/TRBV6-3,TGTGCCGCTAAGGGCGGTGCAGGGAGCACCGGGGAGCTGTTTTTT,CAAKGGAGSTGELFF
TRBD1,few,TRBJ1-5,14,TRBV6-5,TGTGCCAGCACGGACAGGGGAGGCAATCAGCCCCAGCATTTT,CASTDRGGNQPQHF
NA,few,TRBJ1-6,15,TRBV4-1,TGCGCCAGCAGCCAAGTGGTGAAAGGGGGTTCACCCCTCCACTTT,CASSQVVKGGSPLHF
TRBD2,NA,TRBJ2-5,16,TRBV7-2,TGTGCCAGCAGTCTTAGGACTAGCGGGTTTTTGGAGACCCAGTACTTC,CASSLRTSGFLETQYF
TRBD1,NA,TRBJ1-1,15,TRBV13,TGTGCCAGCAGACCCAAGGGGGCTGGGTCCACTGAAGCTTTCTTT,CASRPKGAGSTEAFF
NA,few,TRBJ2-2,16,TRBV7-9,TGTGCCAGCACCCTCTTTTCCCCCGCGAACACCGGGGAGCTGTTTTTT,CASTLFSPANTGELFF